This T cell receptor (beta chain) was retrieved from a study of blood T cell repertoires in COVID-19. This clone has only one observation. Measured with immunoSEQ multiplex PCR; TCRdb has only the in-frame clones, and not every one. This table has 120,000 to 150,000 clones, approximately 90% appearing once. Trimming cost V 6 bases and J 3 bases; bases outside gene matches: 10. This CDR3 has 15 residues. Germline assignment: CDR1 WSHSY and CDR2 SAAADI. The sequence was collected from a woman aged 40 to 50 with acute or convalescent COVID-19. This chain links TRBV10-2 with TRBJ2-5; 7 nucleotides line up with TRBD2. The sequencing input was peripheral blood. In nucleotides, the CDR3 is TGCGCCAGCAGAACCCGCCGGGACTACGAAGAGACCCAGTACTTC. Its protein product is CASRTRRDYEETQYF.